The 15 T cell receptor beta chains below come from one sample, sequenced in a study of T cell responses to AZD1222 COVID-19 vaccine. Assay used: immunoSEQ multiplex PCR; TCRdb lists only in-frame clones, some missing. Here the sample spans approximately 79,000 clones, about 88% being singletons. Sequenced material: peripheral blood, taken on day 0 of AZD1222 vaccination. Every receptor here comes from an adult in good health.

The chain employs TRBV2 and TRBJ2-1, with 11 bases matching TRBD2. V was pared by 3 bases and J by 4 bases, with 2 bases of the junction left unmatched. The CDR3 is made up of 15 amino acids. Germline CDR1 reads SNHLY; CDR2 reads FYNNEI. Here the CDR3 DNA reads TGTGCCAGCAGTGATAGCGGGAGGGGTTACAATGAGCAGTTCTTC. Amino acid sequence: CASSDSGRGYNEQFF.

The chain couples TRBV3-1 (or the pseudogene TRBV3-2) to TRBJ1-2; D is ambiguous. This CDR3 region has 12 residues. Trimming cost V 0 bases and J 7 bases, with 6 bases left between them. The germline CDR1 and CDR2 sequences are LGHDT and YNNKEL (reference sequence). The CDR3 DNA reads as TGTGCCAGCAGCCAAGAGGGTCGTGGCTACACCTTC. It yields the protein CASSQEGRGYTF.

The chain links TRBV6-1 to TRBJ2-2, with a tentative D call TRBD2 (5 bases). Germline CDR1 is MNHNS and CDR2 is SASEGT. The V end was cut by 1 base, the J end by 8 bases, with 11 bases between. The CDR3 has 14 residues. The CDR3 here is CASSEGTRAGELFF. Here the CDR3 DNA reads TGTGCCAGCAGTGAAGGGACGAGGGCGGGGGAGCTGTTTTTT.

The gene calls are TRBV2 and TRBJ2-7; TRBD1 matches at 7 bases. V was clipped by 7 bases and J by 3 bases; unmatched bases: 12. The CDR3 length is 15 residues. Germline V gives CDR1 SNHLY, CDR2 FYNNEI. CDR3 loop: CASKRGLTVLYEQYF. The CDR3 DNA reads TGTGCCAGCAAGAGGGGGCTCACGGTCCTCTACGAGCAGTACTTC.

This clone was seen a single time. The chain combines TRBV10-1 with TRBJ2-2; no firm D call. The CDR3 consists of 14 residues. Trimming stripped 2 bases from V and 4 bases from J, with 8 bases between. Germline V gene data show CDR1 as WNHNN and CDR2 as SYGVQD (reference sequence). The CDR3 region is CASSEGSGTGELFF. In DNA form, the CDR3 reads TGCGCCAGCAGTGAGGGATCGGGCACCGGGGAGCTGTTTTTT.

The gene calls are TRBV9 and TRBJ1-6; D gene uncertain. V lost 4 bases to trimming and J lost 10 bases, with 18 bases between them. There are 15 residues in the CDR3. CDR1 and CDR2 (germline): SGDLS, YYNGEE. In nucleotides, the CDR3 is TGTGCCAGCAGCCCCCGCCCGCAGTTGTCGTCACCCCTCCACTTT. Translation: CASSPRPQLSSPLHF. Full variable domain (outside the CDR3, taken from reference TRBV9 and TRBJ1-6): DSGVTQTPKHLITATGQRVTLRCSPRSGDLSVYWYQQSLDQGLQFLIQYYNGEERAKGNILERFSAQQFPDLHSELNLSSLELGDSALYFCASSPRPQLSSPLHFGNGTRLTVT.

As for this clone: One junction end disagrees with the germline gene, perhaps due to a read error. The CDR3 nucleotides are TGTGCCAGCAGTGGGGATTCAGGGGTGAAAACTGAAGCTTTCTTT. Its translation: CASSGDSGVKTEAFF. The chain is built from TRBV2 and TRBJ1-1; perhaps TRBD1 as D (6 bases). CDR3 length: 15 residues. Germline CDR1 and CDR2: SNHLY and FYNNEI.

This chain uses TRBV7-8 with TRBJ1-1; D is uncertain. The V end was cut by 1 base, the J end by 0 bases, with 12 bases between. The CDR3 consists of 16 residues. Germline CDR1 and CDR2: SGHVS and FQNEAQ. In DNA, the CDR3 is TGTGCCAGCAGCTTAGGGCGGGTACGCATGAACACTGAAGCTTTCTTT. Translated: CASSLGRVRMNTEAFF.

The chain employs TRBV4-1 and TRBJ1-6, with 10 bases identical to TRBD1. Germline V gives CDR1 MGHRA, CDR2 YSYEKL. After removal of 1 base from V and 5 bases from J, the junction contained 2 bases not matched to a gene. This CDR3 region has 16 residues. The CDR3: CASSQGGTGDNSPLHF. The CDR3 region has the DNA TGCGCCAGCAGCCAAGGTGGGACAGGGGATAATTCACCCCTCCACTTT.

The chain couples TRBV6-5 to TRBJ1-1, with 10 bases lining up with TRBD1. V shed 5 bases and J 7 bases; nucleotides not matched to a gene: 4. Germline values: CDR1 MNHEY, CDR2 SVGAGI. The CDR3 covers 13 residues. The CDR3 is CASSPDRGVEAFF. In DNA form, the CDR3 reads TGTGCCAGCAGTCCGGACAGGGGGGTTGAAGCTTTCTTT.

This clone was observed a single time. The chain recombines TRBV28 with TRBJ2-7; 7 bases are a match to TRBD1. The ends lost 6 bases at V and 4 bases at J; junction bases unmatched: 6. Germline V gene sequence: CDR1 MDHEN, CDR2 SYDVKM. The CDR3 consists of 13 residues. The CDR3 spells CASRLDRAYEQYF. In nucleotides, the CDR3 is TGTGCCAGCAGACTCGACAGGGCGTACGAGCAGTACTTC.

The chain recombines TRBV5-4 with TRBJ1-1; TRBD1 agrees at 8 bases. The CDR3 loop spans 16 amino acids. V lost 4 bases to trimming and J lost 0 bases; unmatched junction nucleotides: 8. Germline lookup yields CDR1 SGHNT and CDR2 YYREEE (reference sequence). CDR3 loop: CASSPGQGSMNTEAFF. In nucleotides, the CDR3 is TGTGCCAGCAGCCCAGGACAGGGAAGCATGAACACTGAAGCTTTCTTT.

This clone appeared once. The same CDR3 can be traced to other DNA sequences in this sample. The V call is TRBV6-5, the J call TRBJ1-5, with D hard to call. This CDR3 is built from 15 residues. V was trimmed by 0 bases and J by 3 bases, leaving 9 bases between them. Germline CDR1 and CDR2: MNHEY and SVGAGI. This CDR3 is CASSYSGSPNQPQHF. CDR3 sequence (DNA): TGTGCCAGCAGTTACTCGGGATCCCCCAATCAGCCCCAGCATTTT.

This chain connects TRBV28 to TRBJ2-7, with 14 bases lining up with TRBD2. CDR1 is MDHEN and CDR2 is SYDVKM in the germline V gene. The V gene end was trimmed by 6 bases and the J gene end by 7 bases; junction bases not matched to a gene: 8. The CDR3 has 15 residues. CDR3 bases: TGTGCCAGCAGGGGACTAGCGGGAGTCCGGCTGGAGCAGTACTTC. Translation gives CASRGLAGVRLEQYF.

The chain employs TRBV3-1 (or the pseudogene TRBV3-2) and TRBJ2-7, with no clear D. Germline CDR1 LGHDT, CDR2 YNNKEL (reference sequence). Trimming took 1 base from V and 2 from J, leaving 12 bases between them. This CDR3 comprises 15 residues. CDR3 nucleotides: TGTGCCAGCAGCCAAGCGGTAGTCCCTACCTACGAGCAGTACGTC. The encoded protein is CASSQAVVPTYEQYV.